This section outlines one TCR beta chain sequence together with its context. Trimming left V 4 bases short and J 0 bases short, with 19 bases between. This CDR3 comprises 18 residues. Looked up from germline, CDR1 is LNHNV and CDR2 is YYDKDF (reference sequence). Clones were read by immunoSEQ multiplex PCR, and TCRdb kept only the in-frame ones, dropping some. The sample holds around 270,000 clones; 91% are singletons and the top ten take approximately 2.6%. The sample comes from a study of blood T cell repertoires in COVID-19. Study background: The origin of the acute and convalescent COVID-19 samples was the United States, Italy and Spain. Sample material is recorded as cDNA or gDNA derived from T cells, B-cell-depleted T cells, or PBMCs.

The V call is TRBV15, the J call TRBJ2-1; possible D gene TRBD2, 7 bases. This clonotype originated in a person under 35 with COVID-19, enrolled during active disease. The sequenced sample was peripheral blood. As DNA, the CDR3 is TGTGCCACCAGCACGGGGGGACTGTCGGACAGCTCCTACAATGAGCAGTTCTTC. It translates to CATSTGGLSDSSYNEQFF.